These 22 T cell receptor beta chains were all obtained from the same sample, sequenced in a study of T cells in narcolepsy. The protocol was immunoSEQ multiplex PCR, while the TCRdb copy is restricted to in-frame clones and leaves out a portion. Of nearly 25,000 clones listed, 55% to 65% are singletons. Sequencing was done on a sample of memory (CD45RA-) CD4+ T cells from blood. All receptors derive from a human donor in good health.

DNA for the CDR3: TGTGCCAGCAGCGTAGAGTTCGGGGCCAATGAGCAGTTCTTC. Protein: CASSVEFGANEQFF. V is TRBV9 and J is TRBJ2-1; D possibly matches TRBD1 or TRBD2 (5 bases each). Germline assignment: CDR1 SGDLS and CDR2 YYNGEE. Trimming took 0 bases from V and 6 from J, leaving 10 bases between them. The CDR3 length is 14 residues. The full variable domain, in which reference TRBV9 and TRBJ2-1 provide the parts outside the CDR3, is DSGVTQTPKHLITATGQRVTLRCSPRSGDLSVYWYQQSLDQGLQFLIQYYNGEERAKGNILERFSAQQFPDLHSELNLSSLELGDSALYFCASSVEFGANEQFFGPGTRLTVL.

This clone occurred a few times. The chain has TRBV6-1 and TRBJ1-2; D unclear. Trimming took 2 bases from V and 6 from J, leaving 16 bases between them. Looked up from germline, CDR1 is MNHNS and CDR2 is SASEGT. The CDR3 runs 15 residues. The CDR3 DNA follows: TGTGCCAGCAGTGAAACCCGGCAGGCGAGAAATGGCTACACCTTC. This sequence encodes CASSETRQARNGYTF.

CDR3 in amino acids: CASSSGGLRDTQYF. The CDR3 region has the DNA TGCGCCAGCAGCTCCGGCGGCCTCCGGGATACGCAGTATTTT. The rearrangement links TRBV5-1 to TRBJ2-3; D is unclear. Germline CDR1 SGHRS, CDR2 YFSETQ. V was shortened by 3 bases and J by 6 bases, with 14 bases between the two germline ends. This CDR3 is built from 14 residues.

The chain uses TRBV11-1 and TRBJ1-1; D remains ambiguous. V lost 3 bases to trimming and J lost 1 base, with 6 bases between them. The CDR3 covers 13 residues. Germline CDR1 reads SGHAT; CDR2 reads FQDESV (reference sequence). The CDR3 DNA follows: TGTGCCAGCAGCTTCAGGAAGAACACTGAAGCTTTCTTT. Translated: CASSFRKNTEAFF.

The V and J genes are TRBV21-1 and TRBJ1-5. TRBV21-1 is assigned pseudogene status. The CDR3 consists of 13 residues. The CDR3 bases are TGTGCCTGCCGGACTCCCTCAGGTCAGCCCCAGCATTTT. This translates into CACRTPSGQPQHF.

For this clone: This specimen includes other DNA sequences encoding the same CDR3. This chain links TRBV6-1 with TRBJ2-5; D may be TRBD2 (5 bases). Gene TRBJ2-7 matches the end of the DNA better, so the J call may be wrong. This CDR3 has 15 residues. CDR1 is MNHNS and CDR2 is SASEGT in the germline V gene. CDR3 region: CASSGQRVGSYEQYF. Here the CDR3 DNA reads TGTGCCAGCAGCGGGCAGAGGGTAGGATCCTACGAGCAGTACTTC.

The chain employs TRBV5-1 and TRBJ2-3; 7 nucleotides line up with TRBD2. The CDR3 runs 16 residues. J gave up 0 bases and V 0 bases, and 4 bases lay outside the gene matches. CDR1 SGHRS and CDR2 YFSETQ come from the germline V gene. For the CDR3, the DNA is TGCGCCAGCAGCTTGGCGGGGGGAGCTAGCACAGATACGCAGTATTTT. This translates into CASSLAGGASTDTQYF.

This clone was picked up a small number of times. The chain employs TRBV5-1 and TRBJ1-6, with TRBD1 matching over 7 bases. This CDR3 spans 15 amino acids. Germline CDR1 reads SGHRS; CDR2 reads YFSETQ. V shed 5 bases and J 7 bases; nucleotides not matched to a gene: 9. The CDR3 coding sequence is TGCGCCAGCAGAGGGGGACAGACAACCAATTCACCCCTCCACTTT. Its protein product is CASRGGQTTNSPLHF.

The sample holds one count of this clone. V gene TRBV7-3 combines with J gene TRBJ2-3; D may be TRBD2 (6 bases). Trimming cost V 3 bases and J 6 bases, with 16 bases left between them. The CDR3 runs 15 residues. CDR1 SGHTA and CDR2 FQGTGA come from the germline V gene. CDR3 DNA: TGTGCCAGCAGCTTTGACGGGGGACCCAGGGATACGCAGTATTTT. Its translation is CASSFDGGPRDTQYF.

This CDR3 reads CAWSFTSSYNSPLHF. CDR3 nucleotides: TGTGCCTGGAGTTTTACAAGCTCCTATAATTCACCCCTCCACTTT. The chain recombines TRBV30 with TRBJ1-6; D remains unclear. V was pared by 2 bases and J by 0 bases, with 8 bases between. Germline V gene lookup returns CDR1 GTSNPN and CDR2 SVGIG (reference sequence). CDR3 size: 15 residues. The full variable domain, rest sourced from reference TRBV30 and TRBJ1-6, is SQTIHQWPATLVQPVGSPLSLECTVEGTSNPNLYWYRQAAGRGLQLLFYSVGIGQISSEVPQNLSASRPQDRQFILSSKKLLLSDSGFYLCAWSFTSSYNSPLHFGNGTRLTVT.

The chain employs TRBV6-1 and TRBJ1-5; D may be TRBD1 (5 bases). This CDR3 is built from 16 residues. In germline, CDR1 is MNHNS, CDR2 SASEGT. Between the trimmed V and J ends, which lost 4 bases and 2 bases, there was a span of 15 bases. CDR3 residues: CASSGRRQLGNQPQHF. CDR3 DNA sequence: TGTGCCAGCAGTGGCAGAAGACAGTTAGGCAATCAGCCCCAGCATTTT.

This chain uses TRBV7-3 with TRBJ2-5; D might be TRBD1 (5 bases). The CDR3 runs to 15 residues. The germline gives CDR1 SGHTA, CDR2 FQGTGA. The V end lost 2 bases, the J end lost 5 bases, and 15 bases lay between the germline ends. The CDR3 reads CASSLQGEGGETQYF. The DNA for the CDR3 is TGTGCCAGCAGCTTACAGGGTGAAGGTGGGGAGACCCAGTACTTC.

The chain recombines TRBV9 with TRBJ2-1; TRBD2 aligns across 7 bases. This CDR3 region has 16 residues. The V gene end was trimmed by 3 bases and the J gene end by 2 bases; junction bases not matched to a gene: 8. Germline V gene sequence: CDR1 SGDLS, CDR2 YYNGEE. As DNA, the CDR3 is TGTGCCAGCAGCGAGAGGTTGGGGGGGACCTACAATGAGCAGTTCTTC. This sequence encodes CASSERLGGTYNEQFF.

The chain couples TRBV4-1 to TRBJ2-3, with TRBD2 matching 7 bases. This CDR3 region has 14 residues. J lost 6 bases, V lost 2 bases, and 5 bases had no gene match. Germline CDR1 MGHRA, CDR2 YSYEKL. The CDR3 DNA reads TGCGCCAGCAGCCAAAGACTAGCAAGGGATACGCAGTATTTT. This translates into CASSQRLARDTQYF.

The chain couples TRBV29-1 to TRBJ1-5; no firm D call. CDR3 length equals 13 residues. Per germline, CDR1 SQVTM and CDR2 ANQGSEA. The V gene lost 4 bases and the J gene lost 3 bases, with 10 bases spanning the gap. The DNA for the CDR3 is TGCAGCGTTGGGGGAGGCTTCAATCAGCCCCAGCATTTT. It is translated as CSVGGGFNQPQHF.

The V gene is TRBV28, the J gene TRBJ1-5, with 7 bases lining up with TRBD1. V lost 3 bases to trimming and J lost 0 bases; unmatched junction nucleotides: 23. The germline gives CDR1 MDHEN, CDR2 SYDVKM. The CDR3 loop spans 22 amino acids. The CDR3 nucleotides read TGTGCCAGCAGTTTCCCCCTCCGTGTGTCGGAGTACGGGACAGTTAGCAATCAGCCCCAGCATTTT. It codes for CASSFPLRVSEYGTVSNQPQHF.

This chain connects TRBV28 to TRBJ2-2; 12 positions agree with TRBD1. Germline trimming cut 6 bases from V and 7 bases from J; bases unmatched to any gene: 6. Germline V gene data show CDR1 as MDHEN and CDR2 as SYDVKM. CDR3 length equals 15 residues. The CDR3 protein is CASSQGQGAVGELFF. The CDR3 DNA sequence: TGTGCCAGCAGCCAGGGACAGGGGGCGGTCGGGGAGCTGTTTTTT.

CDR3 in amino acids: CASSQGRMSGQFF. The CDR3 coding sequence is TGTGCCAGCAGCCAAGGGAGGATGAGCGGGCAGTTCTTC. This rearrangement joins TRBV4-2 to TRBJ2-1; a weak D match, TRBD2 (5 bases). V dropped 1 base and J dropped 12 bases, with 13 bases sitting between them. Germline CDR1 and CDR2: LGHNA and YNFKEQ. This CDR3 contains 13 residues.

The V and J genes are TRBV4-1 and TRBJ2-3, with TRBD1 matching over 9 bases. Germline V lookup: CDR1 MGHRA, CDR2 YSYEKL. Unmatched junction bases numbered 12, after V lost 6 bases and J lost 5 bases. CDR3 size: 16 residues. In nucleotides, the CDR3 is TGCGCCAGCAGGTTCATCGGGGGGACAGGGATAGATACGCAGTATTTT. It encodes CASRFIGGTGIDTQYF.

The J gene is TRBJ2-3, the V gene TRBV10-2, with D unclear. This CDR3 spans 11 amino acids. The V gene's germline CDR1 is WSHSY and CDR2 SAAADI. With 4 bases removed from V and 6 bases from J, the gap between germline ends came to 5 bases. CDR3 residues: CASSGLDTQYF. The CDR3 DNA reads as TGCGCCAGCAGTGGGCTTGATACGCAGTATTTT.

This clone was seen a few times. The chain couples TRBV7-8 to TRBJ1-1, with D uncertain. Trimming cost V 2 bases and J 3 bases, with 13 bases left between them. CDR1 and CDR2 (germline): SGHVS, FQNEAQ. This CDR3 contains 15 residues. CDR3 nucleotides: TGTGCCAGCAGCTTATTCGAGGGCAAAGACACTGAAGCTTTCTTT. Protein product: CASSLFEGKDTEAFF.

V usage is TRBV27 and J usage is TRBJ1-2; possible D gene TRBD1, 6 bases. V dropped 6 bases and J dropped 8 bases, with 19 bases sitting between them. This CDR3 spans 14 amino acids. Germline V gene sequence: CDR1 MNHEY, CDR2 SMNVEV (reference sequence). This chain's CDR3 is CASSADRMWGGYTF. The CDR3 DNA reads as TGTGCCAGCAGCGCGGACAGAATGTGGGGAGGCTACACCTTC.